This passage covers 20 T cell receptor beta chains from one sample sequenced in a study of T cell changes during pregnancy in multiple sclerosis (dated by TCRdb to the late 2010s). Preparation of the library involved the immunoSEQ multiplex PCR assay. TCRdb re-hosts the immuneACCESS table, in-frame sequences only. Its copies lack some clones; in the studies checked, an unresolved V gene accounts for under half of them, and the cause for the rest is not known. This sample lists some 20,000 clones; around 90% were detected once. The ten largest clones add up to roughly 5% of the sample. The sequences come from CD8+ T cells from peripheral blood mononuclear cells, collected in the second trimester of pregnancy. The source is a female donor in good health, enrolled as a control in a pregnancy study.

The chain carries TRBV28 and TRBJ2-3; 8 nucleotides agree with TRBD1. Per germline, CDR1 MDHEN and CDR2 SYDVKM. The CDR3 length is 15 residues. V trimming: 4 bases; J trimming: 3 bases; junction bases outside the gene matches: 6. In nucleotides, the CDR3 is TGTGCCAGCAGTTCTGGGCAGGGGGCAACAGATACGCAGTATTTT. It translates to CASSSGQGATDTQYF.

The rearrangement links TRBV4-1 to TRBJ2-1; 8 nucleotides agree with TRBD2. With 1 base clipped from V and 6 bases from J, the junction kept 5 bases outside the gene matches. The CDR3 has 15 amino acids. Germline CDR1 reads MGHRA; CDR2 reads YSYEKL. This chain's CDR3 is CASSQGPGRANEQFF. CDR3 nucleotide sequence: TGCGCCAGCAGCCAAGGCCCCGGGAGGGCCAATGAGCAGTTCTTC.

V gene TRBV6-1 combines with J gene TRBJ2-7, with 7 bases that match TRBD2. J was trimmed by 2 bases and V by 7 bases; bases with no gene match: 8. This CDR3 has 14 residues. CDR1 MNHNS and CDR2 SASEGT come from the germline V gene. Written as DNA, the CDR3 is TGTGCCAGCAACGCCCAAAGCGGGGCCTACGAGCAGTACTTC. Translating it yields CASNAQSGAYEQYF.

This chain connects TRBV6-5 to TRBJ1-1, with D tentatively TRBD1 (5 bases). Per germline, CDR1 MNHEY and CDR2 SVGAGI. The CDR3 runs to 15 residues. The V and J ends lost 4 bases and 1 base respectively, with 13 bases between them. CDR3 bases: TGTGCCAGCAGTTCCCGGGGAGGGACGAACACTGAAGCTTTCTTT. Protein: CASSSRGGTNTEAFF.

The V call is TRBV9, the J call TRBJ1-3; D is uncertain. This CDR3 is built from 15 residues. With 1 base removed from V and 0 bases from J, the gap between germline ends came to 8 bases. Germline assignment: CDR1 SGDLS and CDR2 YYNGEE. For the CDR3, the DNA is TGTGCCAGCAGCGTATCCTCGAGCTCTGGAAACACCATATATTTT. Amino acids: CASSVSSSSGNTIYF. Looking up the rest from reference TRBV9 and TRBJ1-3 gives the full variable domain: DSGVTQTPKHLITATGQRVTLRCSPRSGDLSVYWYQQSLDQGLQFLIQYYNGEERAKGNILERFSAQQFPDLHSELNLSSLELGDSALYFCASSVSSSSGNTIYFGEGSWLTVV.

The V call is TRBV27, the J call TRBJ1-4, with 7 nucleotides matching TRBD1. The CDR3 runs to 16 residues. V lost 6 bases, J lost 0 bases, and 7 bases stayed unmatched. Germline V gives CDR1 MNHEY, CDR2 SMNVEV (reference sequence). CDR3 amino acids: CASSPVGGPTNEKLFF. CDR3 in DNA: TGTGCCAGCAGCCCGGTAGGGGGCCCAACTAATGAAAAACTGTTTTTT.

This CDR3 reads CASSVHRATNEKLFF. In DNA form, the CDR3 reads TGTGCCAGCAGTGTACACAGGGCAACTAATGAAAAACTGTTTTTT. The chain links TRBV27 to TRBJ1-4; D is perhaps TRBD1 (6 bases). V was clipped by 5 bases and J by 0 bases, with 10 bases between them. There are 15 residues in the CDR3. The germline gives CDR1 MNHEY, CDR2 SMNVEV (reference sequence).

The CDR3 region has the DNA TGCAGCGTTGAAGGGCTCACAGGGACGCGGTCTTACAATGAGCAGTTCTTC. This sequence encodes CSVEGLTGTRSYNEQFF. The V gene is TRBV29-1, the J gene TRBJ2-1; weak D call: TRBD1 (6 bases). This CDR3 region has 17 residues. The V and J ends lost 1 base and 4 bases respectively, with 20 bases between them. CDR1 and CDR2 (germline): SQVTM, ANQGSEA.

With respect to this clone: Sequence at one end of the junction differs from germline and may be a read error. This sequence joins TRBV7-7 and TRBJ2-1; 12 positions match TRBD2. The CDR3 is made up of 18 amino acids. Germline V gene sequence: CDR1 SSHAT, CDR2 FNYEAQ (reference sequence). CDR3: CASSPTPSGRAEYNEQFF. Written as DNA, the CDR3 is TGTGCTAGCAGCCCAACTCCTAGCGGGAGGGCCGAATACAATGAGCAGTTCTTC.

The genes are TRBV5-4 and TRBJ1-4; maybe TRBD1 (5 bases). CDR1 SGHNT and CDR2 YYREEE come from the germline V gene (reference sequence). CDR3 length equals 16 residues. V lost 4 bases and J 0 bases, leaving 13 bases between the germline ends. CDR3 nucleotide sequence: TGTGCCAGCAGCACGAAAGACAGTGCAACTAATGAAAAACTGTTTTTT. As protein: CASSTKDSATNEKLFF.

The chain links TRBV27 to TRBJ1-2; TRBD1 might be the D (6 bases). V lost 3 bases and J 8 bases, leaving 19 bases between the germline ends. The germline V gene has CDR1 MNHEY and CDR2 SMNVEV (reference sequence). The CDR3 consists of 15 residues. CDR3: CASSFSDSPVGGYTF. In nucleotides, the CDR3 is TGTGCCAGCAGTTTCTCGGACAGTCCCGTGGGGGGCTACACCTTC.

The chain is built from TRBV2 and TRBJ1-2, with 8 bases that match TRBD1. Losses at the gene ends were 8 bases for V and 2 bases for J; bases not matched to a gene: 7. The germline V gene encodes CDR1 SNHLY and CDR2 FYNNEI. This CDR3 comprises 14 residues. This chain's CDR3 is CASRRTGTNYGYTF. DNA of the CDR3: TGTGCCAGCCGTCGGACAGGGACAAACTATGGCTACACCTTC.

This clone has only one observation. The rearrangement links TRBV4-1 to TRBJ2-7; TRBD1 matches 10 bases. Germline V gene data show CDR1 as MGHRA and CDR2 as YSYEKL. After removal of 3 bases from V and 2 bases from J, the junction contained 7 bases not matched to a gene. This CDR3 region has 16 residues. The CDR3 region is CASSHAPGTGAYEQYF. In DNA form, the CDR3 reads TGCGCCAGCAGCCACGCACCCGGGACAGGGGCCTACGAGCAGTACTTC.

V and J are TRBV27 and TRBJ1-2; the D gene is possibly TRBD1 (6 bases). CDR1 is MNHEY, CDR2 SMNVEV, per germline (reference sequence). The CDR3 length is 15 residues. V was shortened by 4 bases and J by 8 bases, with 20 bases between the two germline ends. CDR3 bases: TGTGCCAGCAGTTCCCCGGGGCAGGGGAAAAGGGGCTACACCTTC. As protein: CASSSPGQGKRGYTF.

The V gene is TRBV4-2, the J gene TRBJ2-7; no clear D gene. The V end lost 1 base, the J end lost 6 bases, and 4 bases lay between the germline ends. The CDR3 has 11 residues. Germline values: CDR1 LGHNA, CDR2 YNFKEQ. CDR3 loop: CASSQGSEQYF. The CDR3 nucleotides are TGTGCCAGCAGCCAAGGGAGCGAGCAGTACTTC.

The V and J genes are TRBV28 and TRBJ2-6; tentative D call: TRBD1 (5 bases). Trimming removed 5 bases from V and 0 bases from J, with 11 bases in between. Germline values: CDR1 MDHEN, CDR2 SYDVKM. The CDR3 spans 16 residues. The CDR3 DNA sequence: TGTGCCAGCAGTCCCGACAGTATCTCTGGGGCCAACGTCCTGACTTTC. Its protein product is CASSPDSISGANVLTF. The full variable domain, completed using reference TRBV28 and TRBJ2-6, is DVKVTQSSRYLVKRTGEKVFLECVQDMDHENMFWYRQDPGLGLRLIYFSYDVKMKEKGDIPEGYSVSREKKERFSLILESASTNQTSMYLCASSPDSISGANVLTFGAGSRLTVL.

The chain combines TRBV11-2 with TRBJ1-2, with 10 bases that match TRBD1. The CDR3 runs to 17 residues. V was pared by 4 bases and J by 0 bases, with 8 bases of the junction left unmatched. In germline, CDR1 is SGHAT, CDR2 FQNNGV. CDR3 sequence: CASSSGTGVLANYGYTF. Written as DNA, the CDR3 is TGTGCCAGCAGCTCCGGGACAGGGGTGCTAGCTAACTATGGCTACACCTTC.

The chain has TRBV13 and TRBJ2-7; TRBD2 matches 13 bases. This CDR3 has 15 residues. Unmatched junction bases numbered 7, after V lost 5 bases and J lost 6 bases. Germline V gene sequence: CDR1 PRHDT, CDR2 FYEKMQ (reference sequence). Written as DNA, the CDR3 is TGTGCCAGCAGCGCTACTAGCGGGAGGGCCCGCGAGCAGTACTTC. Translation gives CASSATSGRAREQYF.

CDR3 sequence reads: CASSQVGRGHNQPQHF. CDR3 nucleotide sequence: TGCGCCAGCAGCCAAGTAGGCAGGGGGCACAATCAGCCCCAGCATTTT. This rearrangement joins TRBV4-1 to TRBJ1-5; 8 nucleotides match TRBD1. The junction had 5 bases not matched to a gene; V was cut back by 1 base and J by 3 bases. Germline CDR1 reads MGHRA; CDR2 reads YSYEKL. The CDR3 runs to 16 residues.

The chain employs TRBV25-1 and TRBJ1-4, with D possibly being TRBD1 (6 bases). V gave up 1 base and J gave up 3 bases, with 15 bases separating them. Germline lookup yields CDR1 MGHDK and CDR2 SYGVNS. CDR3 length equals 17 residues. For the CDR3, the DNA is TGTGCCAGCAGTGAATCCAGGGGAGGGGCCCCTAATGAAAAACTGTTTTTT. Translated: CASSESRGGAPNEKLFF.